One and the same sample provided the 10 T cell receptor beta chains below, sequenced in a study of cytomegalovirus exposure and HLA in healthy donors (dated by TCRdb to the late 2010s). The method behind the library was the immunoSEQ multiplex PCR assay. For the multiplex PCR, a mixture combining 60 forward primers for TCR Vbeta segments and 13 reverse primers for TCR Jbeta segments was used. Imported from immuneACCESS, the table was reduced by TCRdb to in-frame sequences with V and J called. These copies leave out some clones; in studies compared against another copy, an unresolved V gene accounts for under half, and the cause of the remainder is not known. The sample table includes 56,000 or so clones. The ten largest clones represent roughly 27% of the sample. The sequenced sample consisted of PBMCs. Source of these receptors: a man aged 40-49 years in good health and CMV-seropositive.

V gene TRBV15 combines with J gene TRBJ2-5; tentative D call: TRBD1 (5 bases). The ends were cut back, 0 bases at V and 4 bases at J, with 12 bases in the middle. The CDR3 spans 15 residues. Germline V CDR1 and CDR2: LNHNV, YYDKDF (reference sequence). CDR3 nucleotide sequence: TGTGCCACCAGCAGAGATCTGGCAGGGCGAGAGACCCAGTACTTC. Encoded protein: CATSRDLAGRETQYF. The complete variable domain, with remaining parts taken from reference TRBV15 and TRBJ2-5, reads DAMVIQNPRYQVTQFGKPVTLSCSQTLNHNVMYWYQQKSSQAPKLLFHYYDKDFNNEADTPDNFQSRRPNTSFCFLDIRSPGLGDTAMYLCATSRDLAGRETQYFGPGTRLLVL.

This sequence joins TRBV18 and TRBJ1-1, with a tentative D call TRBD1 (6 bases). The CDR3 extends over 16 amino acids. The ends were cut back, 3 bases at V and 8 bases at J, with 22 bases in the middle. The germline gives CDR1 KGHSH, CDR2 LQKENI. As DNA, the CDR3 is TGTGCCAGCTCACCGCCGGGGGGCCAACAAAGCTCGGAAGCTTTCTTT. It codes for CASSPPGGQQSSEAFF. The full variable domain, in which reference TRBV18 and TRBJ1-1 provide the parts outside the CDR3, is NAGVMQNPRHLVRRRGQEARLRCSPMKGHSHVYWYRQLPEEGLKFMVYLQKENIIDESGMPKERFSAEFPKEGPSILRIQQVVRGDSAAYFCASSPPGGQQSSEAFFGQGTRLTVV.

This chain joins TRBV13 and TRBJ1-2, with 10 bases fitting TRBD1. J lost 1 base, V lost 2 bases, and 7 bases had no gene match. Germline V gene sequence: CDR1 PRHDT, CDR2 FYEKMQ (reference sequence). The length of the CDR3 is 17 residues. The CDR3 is CASSLRGQGVLNYGYTF. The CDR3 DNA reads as TGTGCCAGCAGCTTACGCGGACAGGGGGTACTTAACTATGGCTACACCTTC.

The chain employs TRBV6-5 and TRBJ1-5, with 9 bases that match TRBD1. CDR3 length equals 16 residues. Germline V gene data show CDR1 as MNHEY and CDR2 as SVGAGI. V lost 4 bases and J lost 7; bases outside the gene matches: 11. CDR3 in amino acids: CASSSSSGTGRQPQHF. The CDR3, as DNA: TGTGCCAGCAGTTCCTCATCCGGGACAGGGAGGCAGCCCCAGCATTTT.

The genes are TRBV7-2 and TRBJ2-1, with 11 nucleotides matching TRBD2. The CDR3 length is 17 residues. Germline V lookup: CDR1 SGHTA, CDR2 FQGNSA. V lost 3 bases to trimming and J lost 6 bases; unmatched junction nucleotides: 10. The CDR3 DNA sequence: TGTGCCAGCAGCTTCTCTCCGGGACTAGCGGCACCCAATGAGCAGTTCTTC. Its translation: CASSFSPGLAAPNEQFF. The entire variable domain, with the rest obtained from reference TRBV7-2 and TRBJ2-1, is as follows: GAGVSQSPSNKVTEKGKDVELRCDPISGHTALYWYRQSLGQGLEFLIYFQGNSAPDKSGLPSDRFSAERTGGSVSTLTIQRTQQEDSAVYLCASSFSPGLAAPNEQFFGPGTRLTVL.

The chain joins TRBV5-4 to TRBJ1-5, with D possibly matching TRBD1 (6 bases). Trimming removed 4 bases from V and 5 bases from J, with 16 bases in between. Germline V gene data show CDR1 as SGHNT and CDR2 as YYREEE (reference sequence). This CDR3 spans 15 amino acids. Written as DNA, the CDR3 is TGTGCCAGCAGCCCCAAGGGGGTGGAAGATCAGCCCCAGCATTTT. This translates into CASSPKGVEDQPQHF. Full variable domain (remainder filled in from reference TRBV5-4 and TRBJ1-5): ETGVTQSPTHLIKTRGQQVTLRCSSQSGHNTVSWYQQALGQGPQFIFQYYREEENGRGNFPPRFSGLQFPNYSSELNVNALELDDSALYLCASSPKGVEDQPQHFGDGTRLSIL.

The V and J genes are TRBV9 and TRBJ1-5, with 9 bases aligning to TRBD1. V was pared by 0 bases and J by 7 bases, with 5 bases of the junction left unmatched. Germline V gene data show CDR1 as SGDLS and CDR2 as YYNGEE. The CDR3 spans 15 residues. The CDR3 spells CASSVGGQGWQPQHF. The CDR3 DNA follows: TGTGCCAGCAGCGTAGGGGGACAGGGATGGCAGCCCCAGCATTTT.

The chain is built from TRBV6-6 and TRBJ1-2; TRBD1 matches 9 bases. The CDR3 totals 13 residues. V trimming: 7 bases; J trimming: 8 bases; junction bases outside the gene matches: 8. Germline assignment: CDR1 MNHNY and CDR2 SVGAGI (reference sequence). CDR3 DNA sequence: TGTGCCAGCACCACCGGGACAGGGCGAGGCTACACCTTC. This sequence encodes CASTTGTGRGYTF.

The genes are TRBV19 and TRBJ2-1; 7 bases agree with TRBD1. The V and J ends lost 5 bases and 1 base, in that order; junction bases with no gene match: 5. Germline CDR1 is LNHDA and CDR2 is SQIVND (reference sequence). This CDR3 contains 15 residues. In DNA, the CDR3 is TGTGCCAGTAGTCGGGACAGCGAGTCCTACAATGAGCAGTTCTTC. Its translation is CASSRDSESYNEQFF.

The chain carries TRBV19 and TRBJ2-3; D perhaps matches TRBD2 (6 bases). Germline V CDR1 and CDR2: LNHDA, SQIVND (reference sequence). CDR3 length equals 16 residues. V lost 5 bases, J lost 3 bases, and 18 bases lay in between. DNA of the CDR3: TGTGCCAGTAGTTCCTCAACGGGAGTGGGGACAGATACGCAGTATTTT. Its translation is CASSSSTGVGTDTQYF.